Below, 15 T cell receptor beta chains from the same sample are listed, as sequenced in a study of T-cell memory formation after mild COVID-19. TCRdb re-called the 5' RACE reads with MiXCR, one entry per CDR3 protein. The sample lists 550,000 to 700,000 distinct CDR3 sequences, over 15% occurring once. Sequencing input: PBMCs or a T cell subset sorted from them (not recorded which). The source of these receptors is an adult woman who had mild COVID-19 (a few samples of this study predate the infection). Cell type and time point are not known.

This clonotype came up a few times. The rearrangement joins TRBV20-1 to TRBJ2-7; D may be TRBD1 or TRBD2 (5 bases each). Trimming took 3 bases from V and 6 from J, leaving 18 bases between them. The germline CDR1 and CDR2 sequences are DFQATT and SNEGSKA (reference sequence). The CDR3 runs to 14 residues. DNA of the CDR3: TGCAGTGCTAGCATGTGGCATGGGACCCTCGAGCAGTACTTC. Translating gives CSASMWHGTLEQYF.

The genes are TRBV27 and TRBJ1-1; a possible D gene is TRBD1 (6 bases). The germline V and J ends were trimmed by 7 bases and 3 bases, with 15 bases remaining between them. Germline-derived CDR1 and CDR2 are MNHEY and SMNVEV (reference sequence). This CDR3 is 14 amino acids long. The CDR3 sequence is CASKGQHPDTEAFF. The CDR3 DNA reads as TGTGCCAGCAAAGGACAGCACCCCGACACTGAAGCTTTCTTT.

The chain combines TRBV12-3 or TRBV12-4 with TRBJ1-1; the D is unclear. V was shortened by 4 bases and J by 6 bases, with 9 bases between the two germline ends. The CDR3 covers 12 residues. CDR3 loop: CASSSRVSEAFF. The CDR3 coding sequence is TGTGCCAGCAGTTCCCGGGTATCTGAAGCTTTCTTT.

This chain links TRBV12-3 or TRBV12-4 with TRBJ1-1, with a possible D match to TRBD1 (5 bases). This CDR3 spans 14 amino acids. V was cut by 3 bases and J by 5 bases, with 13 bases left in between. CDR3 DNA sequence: TGTGCCAGCAGTTTTACAGGTTCAGGAACTGAAGCTTTCTTT. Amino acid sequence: CASSFTGSGTEAFF.

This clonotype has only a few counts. The CDR3 loop is CASTYSNQPQHF. The CDR3 region has the DNA TGTGCCAGTACCTATAGCAATCAGCCCCAGCATTTT. The chain has TRBV7-9 and TRBJ1-5; D is undetermined. The CDR3 has 12 amino acids. V dropped 9 bases and J dropped 0 bases, with 6 bases sitting between them. Germline V gene lookup returns CDR1 SEHNR and CDR2 FQNEAQ (reference sequence).

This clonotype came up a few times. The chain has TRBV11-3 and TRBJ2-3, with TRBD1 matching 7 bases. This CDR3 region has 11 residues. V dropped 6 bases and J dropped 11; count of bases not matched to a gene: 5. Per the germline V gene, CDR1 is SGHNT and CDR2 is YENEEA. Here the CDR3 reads CASSLRDRQYF. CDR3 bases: TGTGCCAGCAGTTTAAGGGACAGGCAGTATTTT.

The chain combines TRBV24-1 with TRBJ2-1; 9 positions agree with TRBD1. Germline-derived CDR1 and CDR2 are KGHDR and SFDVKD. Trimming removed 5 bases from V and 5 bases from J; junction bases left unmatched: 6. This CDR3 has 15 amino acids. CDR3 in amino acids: CATSAGTGYDNEQFF. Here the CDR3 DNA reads TGTGCCACCAGTGCCGGGACAGGGTACGACAATGAGCAGTTCTTC.

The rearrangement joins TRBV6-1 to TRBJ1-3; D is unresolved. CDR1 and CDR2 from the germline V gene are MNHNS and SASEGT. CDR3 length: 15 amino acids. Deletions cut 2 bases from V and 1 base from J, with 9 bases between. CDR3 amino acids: CASSETDSSGNTIYF. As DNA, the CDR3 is TGTGCCAGCAGTGAAACGGATTCTTCTGGAAACACCATATATTTT.

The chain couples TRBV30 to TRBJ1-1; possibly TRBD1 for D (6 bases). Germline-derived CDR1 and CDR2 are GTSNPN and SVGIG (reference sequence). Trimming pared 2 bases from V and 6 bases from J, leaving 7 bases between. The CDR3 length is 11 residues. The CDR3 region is CAWSRGPEAFF. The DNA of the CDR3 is TGTGCCTGGAGTCGGGGGCCTGAAGCTTTCTTT. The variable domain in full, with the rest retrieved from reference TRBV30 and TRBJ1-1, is SQTIHQWPATLVQPVGSPLSLECTVEGTSNPNLYWYRQAAGRGLQLLFYSVGIGQISSEVPQNLSASRPQDRQFILSSKKLLLSDSGFYLCAWSRGPEAFFGQGTRLTVV.

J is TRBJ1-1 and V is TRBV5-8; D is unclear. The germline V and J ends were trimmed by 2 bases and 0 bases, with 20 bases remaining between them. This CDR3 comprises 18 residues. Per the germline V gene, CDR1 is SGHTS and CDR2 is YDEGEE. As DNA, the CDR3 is TGTGCCAGCAGCTTCGAGAGCCACGTCAGGCCCGTGAACACTGAAGCTTTCTTT. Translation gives CASSFESHVRPVNTEAFF.

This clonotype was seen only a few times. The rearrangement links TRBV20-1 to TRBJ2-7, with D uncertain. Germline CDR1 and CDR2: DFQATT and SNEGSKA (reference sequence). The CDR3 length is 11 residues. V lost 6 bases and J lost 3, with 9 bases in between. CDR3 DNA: TGCAGTGCGTTACCGGGCTACGAGCAGTACTTC. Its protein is CSALPGYEQYF.

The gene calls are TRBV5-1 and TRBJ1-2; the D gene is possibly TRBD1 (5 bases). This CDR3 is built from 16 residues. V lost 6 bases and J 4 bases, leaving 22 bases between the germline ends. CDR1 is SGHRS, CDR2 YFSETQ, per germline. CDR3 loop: CASTLGGTDHLYGYTF. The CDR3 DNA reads TGCGCCAGCACCCTTGGAGGGACGGACCACCTCTATGGCTACACCTTC.

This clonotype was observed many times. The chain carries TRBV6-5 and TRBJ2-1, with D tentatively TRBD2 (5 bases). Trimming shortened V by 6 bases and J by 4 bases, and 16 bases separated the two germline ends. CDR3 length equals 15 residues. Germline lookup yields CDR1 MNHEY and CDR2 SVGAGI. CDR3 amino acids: CASSRGSLHYNEQFF. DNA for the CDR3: TGTGCCAGCAGCCGCGGGTCCTTGCATTACAATGAGCAGTTCTTC.

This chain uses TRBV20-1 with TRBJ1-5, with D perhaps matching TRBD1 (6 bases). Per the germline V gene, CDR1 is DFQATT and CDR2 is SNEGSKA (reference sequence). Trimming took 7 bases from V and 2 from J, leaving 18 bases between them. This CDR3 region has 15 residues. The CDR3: CSVEGSRGGNQPQHF. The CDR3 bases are TGCAGTGTGGAGGGCTCCAGGGGAGGCAATCAGCCCCAGCATTTT.

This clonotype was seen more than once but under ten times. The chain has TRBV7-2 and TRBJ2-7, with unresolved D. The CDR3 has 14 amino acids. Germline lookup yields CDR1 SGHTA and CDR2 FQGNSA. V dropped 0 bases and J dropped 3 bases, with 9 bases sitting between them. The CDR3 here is CASSLAMLGYEQYF. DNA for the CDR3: TGTGCCAGCAGCTTAGCCATGTTGGGCTACGAGCAGTACTTC.